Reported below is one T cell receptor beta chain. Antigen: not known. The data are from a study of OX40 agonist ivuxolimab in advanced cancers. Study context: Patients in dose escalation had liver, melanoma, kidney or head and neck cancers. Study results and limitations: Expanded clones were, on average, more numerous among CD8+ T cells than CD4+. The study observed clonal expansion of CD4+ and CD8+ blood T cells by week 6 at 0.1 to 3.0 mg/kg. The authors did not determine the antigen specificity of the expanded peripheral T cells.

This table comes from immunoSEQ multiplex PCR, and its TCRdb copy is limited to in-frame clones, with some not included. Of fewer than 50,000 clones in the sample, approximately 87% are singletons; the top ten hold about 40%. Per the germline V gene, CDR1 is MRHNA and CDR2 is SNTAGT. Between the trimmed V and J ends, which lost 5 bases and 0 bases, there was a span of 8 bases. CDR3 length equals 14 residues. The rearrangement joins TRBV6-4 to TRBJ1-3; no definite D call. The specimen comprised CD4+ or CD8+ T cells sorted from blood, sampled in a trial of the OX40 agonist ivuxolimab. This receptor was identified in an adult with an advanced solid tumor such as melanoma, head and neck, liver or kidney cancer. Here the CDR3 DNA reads TGTGCCAGCAGTCGCCAGTACTCTGGAAACACCATATATTTT. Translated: CASSRQYSGNTIYF.